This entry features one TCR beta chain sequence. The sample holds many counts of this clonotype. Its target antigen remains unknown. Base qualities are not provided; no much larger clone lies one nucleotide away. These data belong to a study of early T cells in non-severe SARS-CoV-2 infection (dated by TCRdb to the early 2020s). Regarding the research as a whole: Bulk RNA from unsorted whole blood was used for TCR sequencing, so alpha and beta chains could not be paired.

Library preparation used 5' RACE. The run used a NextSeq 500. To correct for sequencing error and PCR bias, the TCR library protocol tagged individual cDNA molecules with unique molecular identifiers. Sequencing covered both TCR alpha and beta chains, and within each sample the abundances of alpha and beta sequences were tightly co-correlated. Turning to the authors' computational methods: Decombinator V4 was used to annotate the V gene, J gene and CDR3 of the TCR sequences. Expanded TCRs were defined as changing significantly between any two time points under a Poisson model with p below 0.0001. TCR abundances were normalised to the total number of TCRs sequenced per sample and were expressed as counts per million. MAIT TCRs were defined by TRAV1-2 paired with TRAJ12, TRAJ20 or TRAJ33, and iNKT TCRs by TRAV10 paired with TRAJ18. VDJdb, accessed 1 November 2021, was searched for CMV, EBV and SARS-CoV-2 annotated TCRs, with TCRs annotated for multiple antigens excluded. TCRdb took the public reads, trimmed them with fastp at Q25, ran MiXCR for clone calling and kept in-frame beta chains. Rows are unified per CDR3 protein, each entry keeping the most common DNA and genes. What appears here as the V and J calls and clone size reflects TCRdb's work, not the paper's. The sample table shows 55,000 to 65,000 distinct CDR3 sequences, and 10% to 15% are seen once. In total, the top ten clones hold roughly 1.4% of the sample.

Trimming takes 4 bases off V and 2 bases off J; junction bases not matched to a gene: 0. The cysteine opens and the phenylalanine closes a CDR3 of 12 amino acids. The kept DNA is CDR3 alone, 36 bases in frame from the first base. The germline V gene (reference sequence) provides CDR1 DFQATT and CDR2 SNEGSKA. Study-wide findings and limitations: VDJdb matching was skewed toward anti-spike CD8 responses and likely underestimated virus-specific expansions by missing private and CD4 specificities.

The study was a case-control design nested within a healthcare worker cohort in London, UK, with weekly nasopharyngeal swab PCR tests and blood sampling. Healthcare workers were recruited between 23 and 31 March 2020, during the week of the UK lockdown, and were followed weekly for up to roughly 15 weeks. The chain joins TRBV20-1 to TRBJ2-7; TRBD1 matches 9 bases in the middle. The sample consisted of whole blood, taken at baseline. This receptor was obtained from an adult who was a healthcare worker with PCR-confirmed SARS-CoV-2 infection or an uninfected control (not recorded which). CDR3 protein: CSANRGPYEQYF. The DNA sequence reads TGCAGTGCTAACAGGGGGCCCTACGAGCAGTACTTC.